A single sample gave rise to the 13 T cell receptor beta chains below, sequenced in a study of blood T cell repertoires in COVID-19. Sequencing used immunoSEQ multiplex PCR; TCRdb keeps in-frame clones, though not all of them. This repertoire shows under 45,000 clones, about 80% found once; its top ten account for 35% to 50%. The source material was peripheral blood. These receptors were collected from a human donor in a cohort sampled during active COVID-19.

The gene calls are TRBV19 and TRBJ2-5; D possibly corresponds to TRBD1 (7 bases). The CDR3 covers 16 residues. V was trimmed by 4 bases and J by 0 bases, leaving 15 bases between them. CDR1 and CDR2 from the germline V gene are LNHDA and SQIVND (reference sequence). Here the CDR3 DNA reads TGTGCCAGTAGTAGGAGGGGGACAGCTGACCAAGAGACCCAGTACTTC. It codes for CASSRRGTADQETQYF.

This clone was seen a few times. The V and J genes are TRBV30 and TRBJ2-5, with D uncertain. The CDR3 is made up of 13 amino acids. Germline V lookup: CDR1 GTSNPN, CDR2 SVGIG (reference sequence). V lost 0 bases to trimming and J lost 5 bases, with 10 bases between them. This CDR3 reads CAWSVQLRETQYF. CDR3 bases: TGTGCCTGGAGTGTACAACTCAGGGAGACCCAGTACTTC.

The chain carries TRBV12-3 or TRBV12-4 and TRBJ2-1; 8 bases agree with TRBD2. The V and J ends lost 3 bases and 8 bases, in that order; junction bases with no gene match: 3. The CDR3 sequence is 13 residues long. The CDR3 DNA is TGTGCCAGCAGTTTGGGACTAGTCTATGAGCAGTTCTTC. Protein product: CASSLGLVYEQFF.

The gene calls are TRBV4-1 and TRBJ1-6, with a tentative D call TRBD1 (5 bases). CDR3 length: 13 amino acids. The V end lost 0 bases, the J end lost 9 bases, and 6 bases lay between the germline ends. Germline CDR1 MGHRA, CDR2 YSYEKL. Here the CDR3 DNA reads TGCGCCAGCAGCCAAGAAGGGGCTTCACCCCTCCACTTT. This gives the protein CASSQEGASPLHF.

This clone was observed a handful of times. V and J are TRBV5-4 and TRBJ1-2; D uncertain. The CDR3 spans 14 residues. V was cut by 0 bases and J by 2 bases, with 8 bases left in between. Germline loops: CDR1 SGHNT, CDR2 YYREEE (reference sequence). The chain's CDR3 is CASSLDSRNYGYTF. Here the CDR3 DNA reads TGTGCCAGCAGCTTGGATTCCCGGAACTATGGCTACACCTTC.

The V and J genes are TRBV28 and TRBJ2-5; possibly TRBD2 for D (5 bases). This CDR3 has 17 amino acids. V was shortened by 6 bases and J by 5 bases, with 25 bases between the two germline ends. Germline CDR1 MDHEN, CDR2 SYDVKM. CDR3 in amino acids: CASSYYGILRDGETQYF. CDR3 DNA sequence: TGTGCCAGCAGCTATTATGGTATTTTACGGGATGGGGAGACCCAGTACTTC.

The chain uses TRBV5-4 and TRBJ1-6, with 12 nucleotides matching TRBD1. Germline loops: CDR1 SGHNT, CDR2 YYREEE (reference sequence). The CDR3 extends over 15 amino acids. V was pared by 3 bases and J by 8 bases, with 3 bases of the junction left unmatched. DNA of the CDR3: TGTGCCAGCAGCTGGGGGACAGGGGGCGATTCACCCCTCCACTTT. Translation gives CASSWGTGGDSPLHF.

The CDR3 DNA is TGTGCCATCAGTGACCCTACAGGATCGGCTGAAGCTTTCTTT. This gives the protein CAISDPTGSAEAFF. The chain links TRBV10-3 to TRBJ1-1, with a possible D match to TRBD1 (5 bases). In germline, CDR1 is ENHRY, CDR2 SYGVKD. This CDR3 has 14 residues. V was pared by 3 bases and J by 6 bases, with 14 bases between.

The genes are TRBV6-2 or TRBV6-3 and TRBJ2-7; 10 nucleotides agree with TRBD1. The junction had 14 bases not matched to a gene; V was cut back by 7 bases and J by 5 bases. CDR1 is MNHEY and CDR2 is SVGEGT in the germline V gene. The CDR3 length is 16 residues. The CDR3 region is CASNPHPGTGVNEQYV. The CDR3 DNA follows: TGTGCCAGCAACCCACACCCCGGGACAGGGGTCAACGAGCAGTACGTC.

The chain is built from TRBV27 and TRBJ2-5; D gene uncertain. This CDR3 is 12 amino acids long. CDR1 and CDR2 (germline): MNHEY, SMNVEV (reference sequence). V gave up 0 bases and J gave up 5 bases, with 4 bases separating them. CDR3 nucleotides: TGTGCCAGCAGTTTATCCGGGGAGACCCAGTACTTC. Translating it yields CASSLSGETQYF.

Only one count was recorded for this clone. The rearrangement uses TRBV9 and TRBJ2-1; 9 bases map to TRBD1. The CDR3 has 15 amino acids. V shed 1 base and J 5 bases; nucleotides not matched to a gene: 4. Germline loops: CDR1 SGDLS, CDR2 YYNGEE. The CDR3 region has the DNA TGTGCCAGCAGCGTAATCGGACAGGGGAACAATGAGCAGTTCTTC. This sequence encodes CASSVIGQGNNEQFF.

This chain connects TRBV5-1 to TRBJ1-1; perhaps TRBD1 as D (6 bases). V lost 4 bases to trimming and J lost 0 bases, with 19 bases between them. The length of the CDR3 is 17 residues. Germline V gene data show CDR1 as SGHRS and CDR2 as YFSETQ. CDR3 residues: CASSRSLIGQLNTEAFF. The CDR3 DNA reads as TGCGCCAGCAGCCGGAGCTTAATTGGACAGCTGAACACTGAAGCTTTCTTT.

V gene TRBV6-5 combines with J gene TRBJ1-3; D gene ambiguous. The germline V gene has CDR1 MNHEY and CDR2 SVGAGI. This CDR3 spans 13 amino acids. The V end lost 4 bases, the J end lost 0 bases, and 4 bases lay between the germline ends. The CDR3 nucleotides read TGTGCCAGCAGTTGGGCCTCTGGAAACACCATATATTTT. Translated: CASSWASGNTIYF.